These 27 T cell receptor beta chains share one sample of origin, sequenced in a study of blood T cell repertoires in COVID-19. Here immunoSEQ multiplex PCR was the method, and the copy in TCRdb shows in-frame clones only, minus some. The data hold about 97,000 clones, with approximately 80% observed a single time. The sequencing input was peripheral blood. The origin of the receptors is a human donor in a cohort sampled during active COVID-19.

The rearrangement uses TRBV11-2 and TRBJ2-7, with 9 bases identical to TRBD1. Trimming cost V 5 bases and J 5 bases; bases outside gene matches: 13. The CDR3 is made up of 16 amino acids. CDR1 and CDR2 from the germline V gene are SGHAT and FQNNGV. In DNA, the CDR3 is TGTGCCAGCAGCCACGCCCCCGGGACAGGGTTCCACGAGCAGTACTTC. It yields the protein CASSHAPGTGFHEQYF.

The chain recombines TRBV19 with TRBJ2-3; TRBD2 agrees at 14 bases. This CDR3 has 17 amino acids. V dropped 4 bases and J dropped 0; count of bases not matched to a gene: 3. CDR1 is LNHDA and CDR2 is SQIVND in the germline V gene (reference sequence). The CDR3 nucleotides read TGTGCCAGTAGTAGACTAGCGGGGGGGCCTAGCACAGATACGCAGTATTTT. Translating it yields CASSRLAGGPSTDTQYF.

This clone has just one count. V gene TRBV4-2 combines with J gene TRBJ2-2; D gene ambiguous. Germline CDR1 is LGHNA and CDR2 is YNFKEQ. CDR3 length: 14 amino acids. V was cut by 4 bases and J by 1 base, with 7 bases left in between. The CDR3 loop reads CASSLAGNTGELFF. The CDR3 region has the DNA TGTGCCAGCAGCCTGGCAGGGAACACCGGGGAGCTGTTTTTT.

The V and J genes are TRBV7-2 and TRBJ2-3, with 8 positions matching TRBD2. The germline V gene encodes CDR1 SGHTA and CDR2 FQGNSA. The CDR3 has 16 amino acids. Germline trimming cut 2 bases from V and 2 bases from J; bases unmatched to any gene: 6. CDR3 in amino acids: CASSLYRGGATDTQYF. CDR3 DNA sequence: TGTGCCAGCAGCTTATATCGGGGGGGCGCCACAGATACGCAGTATTTT.

This chain uses TRBV11-3 with TRBJ2-5; a weak D match, TRBD1 (5 bases). The germline V and J ends were trimmed by 1 base and 5 bases, with 14 bases remaining between them. This CDR3 is built from 15 residues. Germline assignment: CDR1 SGHNT and CDR2 YENEEA. The CDR3 DNA reads TGTGCCAGCAGCTTAGGGGAAGGCAGGGTGGAGACCCAGTACTTC. Its protein is CASSLGEGRVETQYF.

V is TRBV7-9 and J is TRBJ2-1; D is possibly TRBD2 (5 bases). The CDR3 runs to 15 residues. Trimming removed 3 bases at V and 7 bases at J, with 16 bases between. Germline V CDR1 and CDR2: SEHNR, FQNEAQ (reference sequence). The CDR3 sequence: CASSFFYPGMNEQFF. The CDR3 nucleotides are TGTGCCAGCAGCTTTTTCTATCCGGGGATGAATGAGCAGTTCTTC.

The chain recombines TRBV19 with TRBJ2-2; TRBD2 aligns across 10 bases. V lost 1 base, J lost 4 bases, and 3 bases stayed unmatched. Germline CDR1 reads LNHDA; CDR2 reads SQIVND (reference sequence). The length of the CDR3 is 16 residues. The CDR3 here is CASSIASGGPTGELFF. DNA for the CDR3: TGTGCCAGTAGTATAGCTAGCGGGGGACCCACCGGGGAGCTGTTTTTT.

This clone was recorded a few times. The genes are TRBV11-3 and TRBJ2-2; TRBD1 agrees at 10 bases. V was pared by 1 base and J by 3 bases, with 2 bases of the junction left unmatched. This CDR3 has 16 amino acids. Germline loops: CDR1 SGHNT, CDR2 YENEEA. The CDR3 DNA sequence: TGTGCCAGCAGCTTAGCGGGGACAGGGGACACCGGGGAGCTGTTTTTT. It is translated as CASSLAGTGDTGELFF.

The gene calls are TRBV5-5 and TRBJ2-7; possible D gene TRBD1, 5 bases. Germline V gives CDR1 SGHKS, CDR2 YYEKEE (reference sequence). This CDR3 is 15 amino acids long. V was clipped by 7 bases and J by 6 bases, with 23 bases between them. The CDR3, as DNA: TGTGCCAGCGCCGAGGACCGCCCAGGGTTAGGCGAGCAGTACTTC. Its protein is CASAEDRPGLGEQYF.

This sequence joins TRBV15 and TRBJ1-4; maybe TRBD1 (5 bases). Germline CDR1 is LNHNV and CDR2 is YYDKDF (reference sequence). V was clipped by 0 bases and J by 0 bases, with 14 bases between them. The CDR3 is 18 amino acids. The CDR3 coding sequence is TGTGCCACCAGCAGAGATCCGGGACGCGGGGCAACTAATGAAAAACTGTTTTTT. It specifies CATSRDPGRGATNEKLFF.

This clone was picked up one time. The CDR3 DNA sequence: TGTGCCAGCAAAGGCCGGGGGGGCTCCTACGAGCAGTACTTC. It yields the protein CASKGRGGSYEQYF. The chain recombines TRBV7-2 with TRBJ2-7; 8 positions match TRBD2. This CDR3 contains 14 residues. Looked up from germline, CDR1 is SGHTA and CDR2 is FQGNSA. The junction had 5 bases not matched to a gene; V was cut back by 7 bases and J by 0 bases. Variable domain in full (rest from reference TRBV7-2 and TRBJ2-7): GAGVSQSPSNKVTEKGKDVELRCDPISGHTALYWYRQSLGQGLEFLIYFQGNSAPDKSGLPSDRFSAERTGGSVSTLTIQRTQQEDSAVYLCASKGRGGSYEQYFGPGTRLTVT.

The V and J genes are TRBV2 and TRBJ1-1, with D perhaps TRBD1 (5 bases). From germline, CDR1 is SNHLY and CDR2 FYNNEI. The CDR3 length is 12 residues. V was shortened by 4 bases and J by 5 bases, with 8 bases between the two germline ends. The CDR3 DNA reads TGTGCCAGCAGTGCGCAGGGAACTGAAGCTTTCTTT. Protein sequence: CASSAQGTEAFF.

The count of this clone is one. The V gene is TRBV30, the J gene TRBJ2-5, with 7 bases lining up with TRBD1. The CDR3 spans 13 residues. Germline CDR1 GTSNPN, CDR2 SVGIG (reference sequence). V lost 3 bases and J lost 1; bases outside the gene matches: 2. The CDR3 DNA is TGTGCCTGGAGCCGGGACAGCCAAGAGACCCAGTACTTC. Amino acids: CAWSRDSQETQYF.

This sequence joins TRBV9 and TRBJ1-3; D is uncertain. Per the germline V gene, CDR1 is SGDLS and CDR2 is YYNGEE. The V gene lost 0 bases and the J gene lost 0 bases, with 7 bases spanning the gap. This CDR3 region has 15 residues. The CDR3 region is CASSVDIYSGNTIYF. CDR3 DNA sequence: TGTGCCAGCAGCGTAGACATATACTCTGGAAACACCATATATTTT.

The rearrangement uses TRBV13 and TRBJ2-3; 14 bases line up with TRBD2. The CDR3 totals 17 residues. V trimming: 8 bases; J trimming: 0 bases; junction bases outside the gene matches: 7. The germline CDR1 and CDR2 sequences are PRHDT and FYEKMQ (reference sequence). CDR3 sequence: CASPPGLAGVSTDTQYF. As DNA, the CDR3 is TGTGCCAGCCCGCCGGGACTAGCGGGGGTAAGCACAGATACGCAGTATTTT.

The rearrangement links TRBV19 to TRBJ1-5; tentative D call: TRBD1 (6 bases). Trimming removed 7 bases from V and 6 bases from J, with 19 bases in between. Per the germline V gene, CDR1 is LNHDA and CDR2 is SQIVND (reference sequence). The CDR3 is 15 amino acids. The CDR3 here is CASTRAGQGSQPQHF. The CDR3 nucleotides read TGTGCCAGTACGAGGGCAGGGCAGGGGAGTCAGCCCCAGCATTTT.

J is TRBJ2-5 and V is TRBV7-8; 7 bases fit TRBD2. This CDR3 region has 19 residues. Looked up from germline, CDR1 is SGHVS and CDR2 is FQNEAQ. The V segment lost 1 base and the J segment 3 bases; nucleotides outside the gene matches: 17. The CDR3 here is CASSLDWVLAALPKETQYF. In DNA, the CDR3 is TGTGCCAGCAGCTTAGATTGGGTGCTAGCGGCCCTACCGAAAGAGACCCAGTACTTC.

The chain employs TRBV18 and TRBJ1-1; a weak D match, TRBD1 (6 bases). The CDR3 covers 18 residues. Trimming pared 2 bases from V and 1 base from J, leaving 20 bases between. In germline, CDR1 is KGHSH, CDR2 LQKENI. The CDR3 protein is CASSPVGTGNLGNTEAFF. CDR3 nucleotide sequence: TGTGCCAGCTCACCAGTTGGAACAGGGAATTTAGGGAACACTGAAGCTTTCTTT.

This clone was recorded once. V is TRBV15 and J is TRBJ2-3; D is undetermined. V lost 3 bases, J lost 1 base, and 14 bases lay in between. This CDR3 has 16 residues. CDR1 and CDR2 (germline): LNHNV, YYDKDF (reference sequence). The CDR3 coding sequence is TGTGCCACCAGCAGGAGACAATTTTCAGGCACAGATACGCAGTATTTT. Protein sequence: CATSRRQFSGTDTQYF.

This chain uses TRBV6-6 with TRBJ1-6, with unresolved D. The V and J ends lost 6 bases and 8 bases respectively, with 8 bases between them. Germline lookup yields CDR1 MNHNY and CDR2 SVGAGI (reference sequence). The CDR3 sequence is 12 residues long. CDR3 amino acids: CASRKEDSPLHF. DNA of the CDR3: TGTGCCAGCAGAAAGGAGGATTCACCCCTCCACTTT.

This chain joins TRBV2 and TRBJ1-5; D remains ambiguous. V dropped 6 bases and J dropped 0 bases, with 18 bases sitting between them. This CDR3 is built from 17 residues. Germline loops: CDR1 SNHLY, CDR2 FYNNEI. The CDR3 here is CASSNPTVTYSNQPQHF. The DNA for the CDR3 is TGTGCCAGCAGCAACCCCACAGTGACGTATAGCAATCAGCCCCAGCATTTT.

DNA of the CDR3: TGTGCCAGCAGTTACCAGGGGGATCAGCCCCAGCATTTT. Protein: CASSYQGDQPQHF. This rearrangement joins TRBV27 to TRBJ1-5; TRBD1 matches 7 bases. CDR1 is MNHEY and CDR2 is SMNVEV in the germline V gene (reference sequence). This CDR3 is 13 amino acids long. The junction had 2 bases not matched to a gene; V was cut back by 4 bases and J by 5 bases.

The chain has TRBV6-5 and TRBJ1-3; D call uncertain. V was shortened by 4 bases and J by 1 base, with 11 bases between the two germline ends. The CDR3 covers 15 residues. Germline V CDR1 and CDR2: MNHEY, SVGAGI. This chain's CDR3 is CASSSYGSSGNTIYF. The CDR3 coding sequence is TGTGCCAGCAGTTCCTACGGGAGTTCTGGAAACACCATATATTTT.

The chain links TRBV7-2 to TRBJ2-4, with a weak D call TRBD1 (6 bases). Germline V gives CDR1 SGHTA, CDR2 FQGNSA. Trimming shortened V by 5 bases and J by 0 bases, and 11 bases separated the two germline ends. The CDR3 sequence is 15 residues long. This CDR3 is CASSRDTLAKNIQYF. The CDR3, as DNA: TGTGCCAGCAGCCGGGACACCCTAGCCAAAAACATTCAGTACTTC.

The chain recombines TRBV5-6 with TRBJ1-4; a possible D gene is TRBD1 (5 bases). In germline, CDR1 is SGHDT, CDR2 YYEEEE. The CDR3 covers 13 residues. The V end was cut by 5 bases, the J end by 8 bases, with 13 bases between. CDR3 bases: TGTGCCAGCAGGCGGGACCAAGGAGAAAAACTGTTTTTT. Its protein product is CASRRDQGEKLFF.

In this sample, this clone turned up once. The chain is built from TRBV9 and TRBJ2-1; a possible D gene is TRBD2 (6 bases). The CDR3 spans 15 residues. The V gene's germline CDR1 is SGDLS and CDR2 YYNGEE. Trimming took 4 bases from V and 0 from J, leaving 11 bases between them. The CDR3 nucleotides are TGTGCCAGCAGCCCAGCGGAGGGCTCCTACAATGAGCAGTTCTTC. It encodes CASSPAEGSYNEQFF.

The V call is TRBV7-9, the J call TRBJ2-1; D is uncertain. V dropped 2 bases and J dropped 5 bases, with 4 bases sitting between them. CDR1 is SEHNR and CDR2 is FQNEAQ in the germline V gene (reference sequence). This CDR3 is 12 amino acids long. The CDR3, as DNA: TGTGCCAGCAGCTTAAGCAACAATGAGCAGTTCTTC. Encoded protein: CASSLSNNEQFF.